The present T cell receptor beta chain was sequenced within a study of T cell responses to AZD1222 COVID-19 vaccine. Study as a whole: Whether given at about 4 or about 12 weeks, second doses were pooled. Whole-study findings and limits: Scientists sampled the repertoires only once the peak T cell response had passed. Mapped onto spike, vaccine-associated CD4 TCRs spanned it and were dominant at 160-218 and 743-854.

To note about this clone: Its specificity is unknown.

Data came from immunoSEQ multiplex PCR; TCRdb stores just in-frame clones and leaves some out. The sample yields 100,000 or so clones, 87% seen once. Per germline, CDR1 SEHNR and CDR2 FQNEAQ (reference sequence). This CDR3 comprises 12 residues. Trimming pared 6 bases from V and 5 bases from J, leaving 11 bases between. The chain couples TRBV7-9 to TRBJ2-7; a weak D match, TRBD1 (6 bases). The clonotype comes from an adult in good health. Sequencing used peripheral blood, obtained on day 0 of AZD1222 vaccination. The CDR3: CASSFRGNEQYF. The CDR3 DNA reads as TGTGCCAGCAGTTTCAGGGGCAACGAGCAGTACTTC.